The rows below give T cell receptor beta chains drawn from one sample of a study of T cell responses to AZD1222 COVID-19 vaccine. The repertoire was sequenced with immunoSEQ multiplex PCR; TCRdb's copy has only in-frame clones and lacks some. The data show about 130,000 clones, with roughly 87% seen just once and around 1.6% held by the top ten. The specimen comprised peripheral blood, sampled on day 0 of AZD1222 vaccination. These receptor sequences come from an adult in good health. The CDR3 runs from the conserved cysteine through the conserved F or W. The D gene is left open where the match is weak. Rows may omit the clone size; those that give it use once, few, many or a size class.

clone size,D gene,V gene,J gene,CDR3 DNA,CDR3 protein
.,.,TRBV15,TRBJ1-3,TGTGCCACCAGCGACTCAGGGACAGGAAACACCATATATTTT,CATSDSGTGNTIYF
once,.,TRBV12-3/TRBV12-4,TRBJ1-2,TGTGCCAGCAGTTGGGCCTATGGCTACACCTTC,CASSWAYGYTF
.,TRBD1,TRBV28,TRBJ1-2,TGTGCCAGCAGCCAGGGACAGAGCGGCTACACCTTC,CASSQGQSGYTF
.,.,TRBV15,TRBJ2-7,TGTGCCACCAGTAGTGAACGGGGTTCCTACGAGCAGTACTTC,CATSSERGSYEQYF
.,TRBD1,TRBV5-1,TRBJ2-5,TGCGCCAGCAGCCCGACAGGGGGCGAAGTAAAGGAGACCCAGTACTTC,CASSPTGGEVKETQYF
.,.,TRBV5-4,TRBJ2-5,TGTGCCAGCCAAGCCCTGGGTGAGACCCAGTACTTC,CASQALGETQYF
.,.,TRBV7-7,TRBJ2-5,TGTGCCAGCAGCCTAGGACTTGAAGAGACCCAGTACTTC,CASSLGLEETQYF
.,.,TRBV6-2/TRBV6-3,TRBJ2-5,TGTGCCAGCAGTTACCAAGAGACCCAGTACTTC,CASSYQETQYF
.,TRBD1,TRBV19,TRBJ1-1,TGTGCCAGTAGTTTGGGACAGGGCATCACTGAAGCTTTCTTT,CASSLGQGITEAFF
.,.,TRBV18,TRBJ2-4,TGTGCCAGCTCACCCCCCGGACGGATAAAAAACATTCAGTACTTC,CASSPPGRIKNIQYF
.,TRBD1,TRBV27,TRBJ2-3,TGTGCCAGCAGTTCAGGACCGGGACAGAGCACAGATACGCAGTATTTT,CASSSGPGQSTDTQYF
few,.,TRBV19,TRBJ1-5,TGTGCCAGTAGTACCCAGAGTTATAGCAATCAGCCCCAGCATTTT,CASSTQSYSNQPQHF
once,TRBD1,TRBV19,TRBJ2-1,TGTGCCAGTAGTAAAGGACAGGGGGACAATGAGCAGTTCTTC,CASSKGQGDNEQFF
.,TRBD1,TRBV19,TRBJ1-1,TGTGCCAGTAGAACAGGGGGCGGCAACACTGAAGCTTTCTTT,CASRTGGGNTEAFF
.,.,TRBV27,TRBJ2-7,TGTGCCAGCAGTTTTCCCGGGAACGAGCAGTACTTC,CASSFPGNEQYF
.,TRBD1,TRBV6-5,TRBJ1-3,TGTGCCAGCAGTAACCCGACAGGGAGGTATTTT,CASSNPTGRYF
few,.,TRBV4-3,TRBJ2-2,TGCGCCAGCACCGAATTAACAGGGAACACCGGGGAGCTGTTTTTT,CASTELTGNTGELFF
.,TRBD2,TRBV6-4,TRBJ2-1,TGTGCCAGCAGTGACGGGACTAGCGGGGGAAGGGAGCAGTTCTTC,CASSDGTSGGREQFF
.,.,TRBV7-2,TRBJ2-7,TGTGCCAGCAGCGTTACCCAGGGTTGGGAGCAGTACTTC,CASSVTQGWEQYF
few,.,TRBV7-9,TRBJ1-1,TGTGCCAGCAGCCCGGGGGGGTACCACGTCGGGAACACTGAAGCTTTCTTT,CASSPGGYHVGNTEAFF
.,.,TRBV18,TRBJ1-4,TGTGCCAGCTCACCACCGGGGCTGGGTGGTAATGAAAAACTGTTTTTT,CASSPPGLGGNEKLFF
.,.,TRBV5-4,TRBJ2-6,TGTGCCAGCAGCTTGGATACCTCTGGGGCCAACGTCCTGACTTTC,CASSLDTSGANVLTF
few,TRBD1,TRBV7-2,TRBJ1-2,TGTGCCAGCAGCGCGGACAGGACGGGAGGCTACACCTTC,CASSADRTGGYTF
few,.,TRBV6-2/TRBV6-3,TRBJ1-2,TGTGCCAGCAGTTACTTTCCCGGGACAATCTATGGCTACACCTTC,CASSYFPGTIYGYTF
.,.,TRBV5-5,TRBJ2-7,TGTGCCAGCAGCTTGAGGGTTCTTACCTACGAGCAGTACTTC,CASSLRVLTYEQYF
.,.,TRBV30,TRBJ2-7,TGTGCCTGGAGTGTACAGTCCTACCTAGGTTACGAGCAGTACTTC,CAWSVQSYLGYEQYF
.,.,TRBV2,TRBJ1-1,TGTGCCAGCGTGAAGACTACAGGGAACACTGAAGCTTTCTTT,CASVKTTGNTEAFF
.,TRBD1,TRBV5-3,TRBJ1-1,TGTGCCAGAAGCTCGTTCTCCGGGACAGGGAACACTGAAGCTTTCTTT,CARSSFSGTGNTEAFF
.,.,TRBV6-5,TRBJ1-1,TGTGCCAGCAGCCCCAGTTCAGGGACCACTGAAGCTTTCTTT,CASSPSSGTTEAFF
.,TRBD2,TRBV5-6,TRBJ2-3,TGTGCCAGCAGCTGGTTCCTAGCGGGGATCACAGATACGCAGTATTTT,CASSWFLAGITDTQYF
.,TRBD2,TRBV4-2,TRBJ2-1,TGTGCCAGCAGCCAAGGGTCCAGCGGGGGGCAGTACAATGAGCAGTTCTTC,CASSQGSSGGQYNEQFF
.,TRBD1,TRBV5-1,TRBJ2-7,TGCGCCAGCAGCTTGGCCGGGACAGGGCTCGACGAGCAGTACTTC,CASSLAGTGLDEQYF
.,.,TRBV6-6,TRBJ2-5,TGTGCCAGCAGTAGGGGACAGACCCAGTACTTC,CASSRGQTQYF
.,TRBD1,TRBV7-3,TRBJ2-2,TGTGCCAGCAGCTCAAAGGGACAGGGCCCCACCGGGGAGCTGTTTTTT,CASSSKGQGPTGELFF
.,.,TRBV9,TRBJ2-3,TGTGCCAGCAGCGTAGTGAGTGGAGATACGCAGTATTTT,CASSVVSGDTQYF
once,.,TRBV5-8,TRBJ2-7,TGTGCCAGCAGCTTGTGGGGGTACGAGCAGTACTTC,CASSLWGYEQYF
few,TRBD1,TRBV5-5,TRBJ2-5,TGTGCCAGCAGCTGGGGACAGGGGACTAGGGAGACCCAGTACTTC,CASSWGQGTRETQYF
.,.,TRBV24-1,TRBJ1-2,TGTGCCACCAGTGCCGGGGACATTTCTAACTATGGCTACACCTTC,CATSAGDISNYGYTF
.,TRBD1,TRBV5-1,TRBJ2-1,TGCGCCAGCAGCTTGGGGACAGGCTCCTACAATGAGCAGTTCTTC,CASSLGTGSYNEQFF
.,TRBD2,TRBV5-1,TRBJ2-5,TGCGCCAGCAGCTCCCGGACCGGGACTAGCGGGGCTATAGGACAGACCCAGTACTTC,CASSSRTGTSGAIGQTQYF
.,.,TRBV28,TRBJ1-3,TGTGCCAGCGAATCCGTACAGGAGGGCCCCACCATATATTTT,CASESVQEGPTIYF
.,TRBD2,TRBV7-2,TRBJ2-2,TGTGCCAGCAGCGCGACTAGCGGGTTATCCGGGGAGCTGTTTTTT,CASSATSGLSGELFF
.,TRBD1,TRBV10-3,TRBJ1-1,TGTGCCATCAGTCCAGGACAGGGCACTGAAGCTTTCTTT,CAISPGQGTEAFF
.,TRBD2,TRBV11-2,TRBJ2-7,TGTGCCAGCAGCTTATCCCTGGGCGGGGGGGCCGTTCGCGAGCAGTACTTC,CASSLSLGGGAVREQYF
.,.,TRBV11-2,TRBJ1-2,TGTGCCAGCACCTCATCATTGGATGGCTACACCTTC,CASTSSLDGYTF
.,TRBD2,TRBV9,TRBJ2-7,TGTGCCAGCAGCGAGCGGGACTACTCCTACGAGCAGTACTTC,CASSERDYSYEQYF
once,.,TRBV4-3,TRBJ2-3,TGCGCCAGCAGCCAAGATTTGGCTGAGAATACGCAGTATTTT,CASSQDLAENTQYF
.,TRBD2,TRBV5-4,TRBJ2-5,TGTGCCAGCAGCCTCGGGGGGGCCCCAGAGACCCAGTACTTC,CASSLGGAPETQYF
.,.,TRBV9,TRBJ2-7,TGTGCCAGCAGCGTAGGGCAAGGCCTGTCCTACGAGCAGTACTTC,CASSVGQGLSYEQYF
.,TRBD1,TRBV5-5,TRBJ1-5,TGTGCCAGCAGCTTGAGGGCAGGGGGATTGGGCAATCAGCCCCAGCATTTT,CASSLRAGGLGNQPQHF
.,.,TRBV19,TRBJ1-2,TGTGCCAGTAGTATTGGGCAGGCCCTTGGGTATGGCTACACCTTC,CASSIGQALGYGYTF